The rows below give T cell receptor beta chains drawn from one sample of a study of shared clonotypes between healthy human individuals. Generated by immunoSEQ multiplex PCR, the TCRdb table keeps only in-frame clones and is missing some. The table lists around 980,000 clones, about four fifths of them singletons, with 0.55% to 0.7% in the top ten. The sequenced sample was memory CD4+ T cells from PBMCs. All receptors come from a young man in good health. Some clones in this sample may be carry-over from other donors' samples. CDR3s include the opening cysteine and the closing phenylalanine or tryptophan. A D gene is named only where the DNA matches it firmly. Where a row states a size, it is once, few, many or the class of an expanded clone; other rows omit it.

CDR3 | DNA | length | D | V | size | J
CASSLAGGSGAEAFF | TGTGCCAGCAGCTTAGCAGGCGGCAGCGGGGCTGAAGCTTTCTTT | 15 | - | TRBV7-9 | - | TRBJ1-1
CASSDWLSSLNTGELFF | TGTGCCAGCAGTGACTGGCTTAGCAGTCTGAACACCGGGGAGCTGTTTTTT | 17 | - | TRBV2 | - | TRBJ2-2
CASSLVSQGGTGELFF | TGTGCCAGCAGCTTAGTATCCCAGGGGGGCACCGGGGAGCTGTTTTTT | 16 | - | TRBV7-2 | - | TRBJ2-2
CASSLGAAGELFF | TGTGCCAGCAGCTTAGGGGCCGCGGGGGAGCTGTTTTTT | 13 | - | TRBV11-3 | - | TRBJ2-2
CASTNLGELFF | TGTGCCAGCACCAATCTAGGGGAGCTGTTTTTT | 11 | - | TRBV7-2 | - | TRBJ2-2
CASRVSRGATGELFF | TGTGCCAGCAGGGTTTCTAGGGGGGCCACCGGGGAGCTGTTTTTT | 15 | - | TRBV6-1 | few | TRBJ2-2
CASSYRDTQETQYF | TGTGCCAGCAGTTACCGGGACACCCAAGAGACCCAGTACTTC | 14 | - | TRBV6-6 | - | TRBJ2-5
CASSPLPGRRSTDTQYF | TGTGCCAGCAGCCCTTTACCGGGACGCAGAAGTACAGATACGCAGTATTTT | 17 | - | TRBV28 | medium-sized | TRBJ2-3
CSAQTSTGVETQYF | TGCAGCGCCCAAACCTCGACGGGGGTGGAGACCCAGTACTTC | 14 | - | TRBV29-1 | - | TRBJ2-5
CASSGLLLAGGDNEQFF | TGTGCCAGCAGTGGCCTACTTCTAGCGGGAGGCGACAATGAGCAGTTCTTC | 17 | TRBD2 | TRBV2 | - | TRBJ2-1
CASSFPGQNQPQHF | TGTGCCAGCAGCTTCCCCGGACAGAATCAGCCCCAGCATTTT | 14 | - | TRBV7-9 | - | TRBJ1-5
CASSINRGGRANYGYTF | TGTGCCAGTAGTATAAATAGGGGCGGACGAGCTAACTATGGCTACACCTTC | 17 | - | TRBV19 | - | TRBJ1-2
CASSLGLAGAGETQYF | TGCGCCAGCAGCTTAGGACTAGCGGGAGCCGGAGAGACCCAGTACTTC | 16 | TRBD2 | TRBV5-1 | - | TRBJ2-5
CASSANRVGDEQFF | TGTGCCAGCAGTGCGAACAGGGTGGGCGATGAGCAGTTCTTC | 14 | - | TRBV6-4 | - | TRBJ2-1
CASSPQGAVNEQFF | TGTGCCAGCTCACCCCAGGGGGCGGTCAATGAGCAGTTCTTC | 14 | TRBD1 | TRBV18 | - | TRBJ2-1
CASSRQGARSGELFF | TGTGCCAGCAGCCGACAGGGGGCTCGGTCCGGGGAGCTGTTTTTT | 15 | TRBD1 | TRBV11-1 | - | TRBJ2-2
CASSLDVTGELFF | TGTGCCAGCAGCTTAGATGTCACCGGGGAGCTGTTTTTT | 13 | - | TRBV7-3 | - | TRBJ2-2
CASSLGRGGPFDGYTF | TGTGCCAGCAGCTTAGGCCGGGGGGGGCCGTTCGATGGCTACACCTTC | 16 | - | TRBV13 | - | TRBJ1-2
CASSYAGVQEKLFF | TGTGCCAGCAGCTACGCCGGGGTCCAGGAAAAACTGTTTTTT | 14 | - | TRBV28 | - | TRBJ1-4
CASSILAGAVLETQYF | TGTGCCAGTAGTATTCTTGCAGGGGCGGTTCTTGAGACCCAGTACTTC | 16 | - | TRBV19 | - | TRBJ2-5
CAWSGTGGNEKLFF | TGTGCCTGGAGTGGGACAGGGGGTAATGAAAAACTGTTTTTT | 14 | TRBD1 | TRBV30 | - | TRBJ1-4
CAWSNTGLGNSPLHF | TGTGCCTGGAGTAATACAGGGTTGGGGAATTCACCCCTCCACTTT | 15 | - | TRBV30 | - | TRBJ1-6
CASSLDQSYNEQFF | TGCGCCAGCAGCTTGGATCAGTCCTACAATGAGCAGTTCTTC | 14 | - | TRBV5-1 | - | TRBJ2-1
CASSDPGTGAPVVGYTF | TGTGCCAGCAGTGATCCCGGGACAGGGGCGCCGGTGGTCGGCTACACCTTC | 17 | TRBD1 | TRBV2 | once | TRBJ1-2
CASSFRGRSTDTQYF | TGCGCCAGCAGCTTCCGAGGACGGAGCACAGATACGCAGTATTTT | 15 | - | TRBV4-1 | - | TRBJ2-3